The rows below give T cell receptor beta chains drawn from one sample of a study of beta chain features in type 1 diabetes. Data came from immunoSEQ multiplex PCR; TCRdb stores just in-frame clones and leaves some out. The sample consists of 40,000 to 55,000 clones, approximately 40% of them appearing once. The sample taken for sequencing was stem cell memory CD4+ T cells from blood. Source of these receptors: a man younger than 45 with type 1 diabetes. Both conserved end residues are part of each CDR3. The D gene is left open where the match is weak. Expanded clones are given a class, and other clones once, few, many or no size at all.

CDR3 DNA: TGTGCCAGCAGCTTAAGTGGGACAGTCACCGGGGAGCTGTTTTTT
CDR3 protein: CASSLSGTVTGELFF
V gene: TRBV7-3
D gene: TRBD1
clone size: NA
J gene: TRBJ2-2

CDR3 DNA: TGCGCCAGCAGCTTGGCTCCCTTATACGAGCAGTACTTC
CDR3 protein: CASSLAPLYEQYF
V gene: TRBV5-1
D gene: NA
clone size: NA
J gene: TRBJ2-7

CDR3 DNA: TGTGCCAGCTCACCCGGACTAGCGGGGCCTAGGGAGCAGTACTTC
CDR3 protein: CASSPGLAGPREQYF
V gene: TRBV18
D gene: TRBD2
clone size: NA
J gene: TRBJ2-7

CDR3 DNA: TGTGCCAGCAGTAGCCTCAGGGCGAACACCGGGGAGCTGTTTTTT
CDR3 protein: CASSSLRANTGELFF
V gene: TRBV25-1
D gene: NA
clone size: few
J gene: TRBJ2-2

CDR3 DNA: TGTGCCAGCAGCCGAGACAAGCGCACAGATACGCAGTATTTT
CDR3 protein: CASSRDKRTDTQYF
V gene: TRBV5-4
D gene: NA
clone size: NA
J gene: TRBJ2-3

CDR3 DNA: TGTGCCTCTACGATGGAGGGATTCTACAATGAGCAGTTCTTC
CDR3 protein: CASTMEGFYNEQFF
V gene: TRBV30
D gene: NA
clone size: NA
J gene: TRBJ2-1

CDR3 DNA: TGTGCCAGCACCAAGGCGGGAGTTAATGAGCAGTTCTTC
CDR3 protein: CASTKAGVNEQFF
V gene: TRBV6-5
D gene: TRBD2
clone size: few
J gene: TRBJ2-1

CDR3 DNA: TGTGCCAGCAGCCCCAGCGGGTTTACCTACGAGCAGTACTTC
CDR3 protein: CASSPSGFTYEQYF
V gene: TRBV6-5
D gene: NA
clone size: NA
J gene: TRBJ2-7

CDR3 DNA: TGTGCCAGCTTACCGGGACAAGGGGACCGGGGCTACACCTTC
CDR3 protein: CASLPGQGDRGYTF
V gene: TRBV6-1
D gene: NA
clone size: NA
J gene: TRBJ1-2

CDR3 DNA: TGTGCCAGCAGCCCGGCGGGGGGAGCTGGCTATGGCTACACCTTC
CDR3 protein: CASSPAGGAGYGYTF
V gene: TRBV7-9
D gene: NA
clone size: few
J gene: TRBJ1-2

CDR3 DNA: TGTGCCAGCAGTAAGGGACTAGCGGGAGTAAGCTCCTACAATGAGCAGTTCTTC
CDR3 protein: CASSKGLAGVSSYNEQFF
V gene: TRBV7-2
D gene: TRBD2
clone size: few
J gene: TRBJ2-1

CDR3 DNA: TGTGCCAGCAGTTTTCGCAATGAGCAGTTCTTC
CDR3 protein: CASSFRNEQFF
V gene: TRBV28
D gene: NA
clone size: NA
J gene: TRBJ2-1

CDR3 DNA: TGTGCCAGCAGCAAGCCCTGGGAGCCTCACGAGCAGTACTTC
CDR3 protein: CASSKPWEPHEQYF
V gene: TRBV7-8
D gene: NA
clone size: few
J gene: TRBJ2-7

CDR3 DNA: TGTGCCAGCAACCCCAGGACAGGGTACTCCTACGAGCAGTACTTC
CDR3 protein: CASNPRTGYSYEQYF
V gene: TRBV28
D gene: TRBD1
clone size: NA
J gene: TRBJ2-7

CDR3 DNA: TGTGCCAGCAGTTCGGGGGGGCTAGCGGGAGACACCGGGGAGCTGTTTTTT
CDR3 protein: CASSSGGLAGDTGELFF
V gene: TRBV28
D gene: TRBD2
clone size: NA
J gene: TRBJ2-2

CDR3 DNA: TGTGCCAGCAGTTTGTTCAGGGGGTATGAGCAGTTCTTC
CDR3 protein: CASSLFRGYEQFF
V gene: TRBV27
D gene: TRBD1
clone size: few
J gene: TRBJ2-1

CDR3 DNA: TGCGCCAGCAGCTTCGGGGGGAGAGCGGGAGGCGAGACCCAGTACTTC
CDR3 protein: CASSFGGRAGGETQYF
V gene: TRBV5-1
D gene: TRBD2
clone size: NA
J gene: TRBJ2-5

CDR3 DNA: TGTGCCAGCAGCCTTAGGACAGGGACGAACACTGAAGCTTTCTTT
CDR3 protein: CASSLRTGTNTEAFF
V gene: TRBV7-9
D gene: TRBD1
clone size: few
J gene: TRBJ1-1

CDR3 DNA: TGCGCCAGCAGCTTGGCGTCTAGCGGGAGCGCAGATACGCAGTATTTT
CDR3 protein: CASSLASSGSADTQYF
V gene: TRBV5-1
D gene: TRBD2
clone size: NA
J gene: TRBJ2-3

CDR3 DNA: TGTGCCAGTAGAAATGGGACAGGAGACTATGGCTACACCTTC
CDR3 protein: CASRNGTGDYGYTF
V gene: TRBV18
D gene: TRBD1
clone size: few
J gene: TRBJ1-2

CDR3 DNA: TGTGCCAGCATGAGGGAGGGTGTCTATGGCTACACCTTC
CDR3 protein: CASMREGVYGYTF
V gene: TRBV2
D gene: NA
clone size: NA
J gene: TRBJ1-2

CDR3 DNA: TGCGCCAGCAGCTCCGGCCCGGGGGGCACAGATACGCAGTATTTT
CDR3 protein: CASSSGPGGTDTQYF
V gene: TRBV5-1
D gene: NA
clone size: NA
J gene: TRBJ2-3

CDR3 DNA: TGTGCCAGCTCATTCACTAGCTACGAGCAGTACTTC
CDR3 protein: CASSFTSYEQYF
V gene: TRBV18
D gene: NA
clone size: few
J gene: TRBJ2-7

CDR3 DNA: TGTGCCAGCAGTATAGACAGTACCTCCGAGCAGTACTTC
CDR3 protein: CASSIDSTSEQYF
V gene: TRBV6-6
D gene: NA
clone size: NA
J gene: TRBJ2-7

CDR3 DNA: TGTGCCAGCAGATCCACTACAGGGGGCTTCACTGAAGCTTTCTTT
CDR3 protein: CASRSTTGGFTEAFF
V gene: TRBV28
D gene: TRBD1
clone size: NA
J gene: TRBJ1-1

CDR3 DNA: TGTGCCAGCTCACCGTCGACAGCCCCACCGAACACCGGGGAGCTGTTTTTT
CDR3 protein: CASSPSTAPPNTGELFF
V gene: TRBV18
D gene: NA
clone size: NA
J gene: TRBJ2-2